The clone carrying this TCR beta chain was recorded once. The antigen is unknown. The source of the sample is a study of T cell repertoires in cytomegalovirus infection. Study results and caveats: Across the ex vivo response, the dominant clonotypes were HLA-C-restricted CMV-specific TCR beta clonotypes.

TCRdb fed the reads into MiXCR, producing one record per CDR3 protein. The data contain some 700,000 distinct CDR3 sequences, roughly 35% of them singletons. There are 13 residues in the CDR3. Germline V gene lookup returns CDR1 SGDLS and CDR2 YYNGEE. Trimming cost V 1 base and J 6 bases, with 8 bases left between them. The sequenced material came from PBMCs. The chain is built from TRBV9 and TRBJ2-1, with unresolved D. The receptor was derived from a human donor in good health (CMV status not recorded). Some clones in this sample may be carry-over from other donors' samples. The CDR3 sequence: CASSVLPLNEQFF. The CDR3 DNA sequence: TGTGCCAGCAGCGTACTCCCGCTCAATGAGCAGTTCTTC. Based on the CDR3 plus reference TRBV9 and TRBJ2-1, the full variable domain is DSGVTQTPKHLITATGQRVTLRCSPRSGDLSVYWYQQSLDQGLQFLIQYYNGEERAKGNILERFSAQQFPDLHSELNLSSLELGDSALYFCASSVLPLNEQFFGPGTRLTVL.